The TCR beta chain under discussion was sequenced for a study of T-cell reconstitution after alpha-beta-depleted transplantation in children. Germline assignment: CDR1 SGHKS and CDR2 YYEKEE (reference sequence). V gave up 0 bases and J gave up 10 bases; unmatched junction bases: 12. The CDR3 is made up of 17 amino acids. Study-wide findings and caveats: Most T-cell counts and diversity one year after the transplant came from T cells that were newly produced.

Unique molecular identifiers featured in how the TCRbeta library was prepared. MiXCR was run by TCRdb on the PCR reads, yielding one entry per CDR3 protein. In the table there are around 960,000 distinct CDR3 sequences, roughly 31% of which are singletons. Worth noting for this clonotype: Its specificity is not known.

This sequence originates from a boy under three years old who had a stem cell transplant for SCID, so the T cells may come from the graft donor. The chain carries TRBV5-5 and TRBJ2-1, with 11 bases identical to TRBD2. Specimen: PBMCs, mostly from graft donor cells, collected 360 days after TCRalphabeta/CD19-depleted stem cell transplant. CDR3 region: CASSLGIPTSGVREQFF. Written as DNA, the CDR3 is TGTGCCAGCAGCTTGGGGATTCCGACTAGCGGGGTCCGGGAGCAGTTCTTC.